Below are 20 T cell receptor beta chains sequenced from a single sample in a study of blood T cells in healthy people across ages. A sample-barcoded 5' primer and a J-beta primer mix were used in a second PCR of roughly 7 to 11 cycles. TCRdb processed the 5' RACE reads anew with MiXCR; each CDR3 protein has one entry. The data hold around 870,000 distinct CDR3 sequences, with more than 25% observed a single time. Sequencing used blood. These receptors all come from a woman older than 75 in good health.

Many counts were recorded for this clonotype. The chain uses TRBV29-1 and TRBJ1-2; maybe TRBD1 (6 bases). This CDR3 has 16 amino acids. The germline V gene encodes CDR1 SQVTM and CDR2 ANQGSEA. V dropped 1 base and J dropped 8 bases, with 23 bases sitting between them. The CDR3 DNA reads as TGCAGCGTTGAAGGACTAGTGGTGGGGGGGCTGCGGGGCTACACCTTC. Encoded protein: CSVEGLVVGGLRGYTF.

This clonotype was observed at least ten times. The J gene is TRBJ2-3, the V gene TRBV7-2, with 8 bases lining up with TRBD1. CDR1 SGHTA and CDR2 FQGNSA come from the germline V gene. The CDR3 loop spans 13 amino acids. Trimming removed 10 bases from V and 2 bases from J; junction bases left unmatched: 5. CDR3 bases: TGTGCCACCACAGGGGGTTCCACAGATACGCAGTATTTT. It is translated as CATTGGSTDTQYF.

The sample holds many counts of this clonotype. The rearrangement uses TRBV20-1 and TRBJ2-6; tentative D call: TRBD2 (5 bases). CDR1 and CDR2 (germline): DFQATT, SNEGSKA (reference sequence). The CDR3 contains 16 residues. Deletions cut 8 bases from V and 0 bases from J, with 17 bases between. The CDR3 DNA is TGCAGTCCGGGATTACAGAGCATCTCTGGGGCCAACGTCCTGACTTTC. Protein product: CSPGLQSISGANVLTF.

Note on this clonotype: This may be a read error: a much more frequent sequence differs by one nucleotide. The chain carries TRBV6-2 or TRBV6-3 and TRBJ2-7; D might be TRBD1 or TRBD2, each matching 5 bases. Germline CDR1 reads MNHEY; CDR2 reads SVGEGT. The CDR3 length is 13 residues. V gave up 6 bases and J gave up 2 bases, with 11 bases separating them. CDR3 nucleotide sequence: TGTGCCAGCAGACGGGGCACAACCTACGAGCAGTACTTC. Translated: CASRRGTTYEQYF.

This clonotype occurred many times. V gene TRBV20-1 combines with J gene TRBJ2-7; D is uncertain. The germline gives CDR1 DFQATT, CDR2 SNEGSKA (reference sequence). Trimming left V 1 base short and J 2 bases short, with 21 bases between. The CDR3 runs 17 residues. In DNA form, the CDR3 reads TGCAGTGCTAGAGCCCAACGTATGGGTGCAGGACCCTACGAGCAGTACTTC. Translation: CSARAQRMGAGPYEQYF.

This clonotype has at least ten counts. The CDR3 DNA follows: TGTGCCAGCAGTTACTCAGCCGGGTACGAGCAGTACTTC. The encoded protein is CASSYSAGYEQYF. V is TRBV6-5 and J is TRBJ2-7; D not resolved. Germline V gene lookup returns CDR1 MNHEY and CDR2 SVGAGI. V lost 0 bases and J 4 bases, leaving 7 bases between the germline ends. The CDR3 is 13 amino acids.

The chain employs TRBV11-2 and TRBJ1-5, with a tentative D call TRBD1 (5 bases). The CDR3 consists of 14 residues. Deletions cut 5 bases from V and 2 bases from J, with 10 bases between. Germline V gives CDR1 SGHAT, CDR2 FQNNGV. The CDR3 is CASSLQEGNQPQHF. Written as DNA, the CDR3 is TGTGCCAGCAGCCTACAGGAGGGCAATCAGCCCCAGCATTTT.

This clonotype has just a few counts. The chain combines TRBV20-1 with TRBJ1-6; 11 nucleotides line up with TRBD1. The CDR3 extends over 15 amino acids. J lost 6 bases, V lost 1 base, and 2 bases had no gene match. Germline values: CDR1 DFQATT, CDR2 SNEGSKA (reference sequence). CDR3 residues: CSARGGQGVNSPLHF. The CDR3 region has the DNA TGCAGTGCTAGAGGGGGACAGGGGGTTAATTCACCCCTCCACTTT.

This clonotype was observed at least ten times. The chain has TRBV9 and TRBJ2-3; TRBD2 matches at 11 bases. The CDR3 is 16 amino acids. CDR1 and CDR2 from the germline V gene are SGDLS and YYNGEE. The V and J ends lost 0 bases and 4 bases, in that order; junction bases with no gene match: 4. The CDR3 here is CASSVAALAGADTQYF. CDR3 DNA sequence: TGTGCCAGCAGCGTAGCCGCACTAGCGGGGGCAGATACGCAGTATTTT.

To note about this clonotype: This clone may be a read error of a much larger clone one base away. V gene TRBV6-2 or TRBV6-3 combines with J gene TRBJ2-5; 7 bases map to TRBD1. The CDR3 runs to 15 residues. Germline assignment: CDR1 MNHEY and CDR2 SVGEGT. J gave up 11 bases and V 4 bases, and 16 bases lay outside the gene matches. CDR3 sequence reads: CASSWGQPSYNEQYF. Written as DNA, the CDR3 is TGTGCCAGCAGTTGGGGACAGCCCTCCTACAATGAGCAGTACTTC.

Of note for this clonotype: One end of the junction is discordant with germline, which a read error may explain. CDR3: CVSSYRGGNAEAFF. The CDR3 DNA follows: TGTGTCAGCAGTTACAGGGGGGGTAATGCTGAAGCTTTCTTT. This chain uses TRBV6-5 with TRBJ1-1; TRBD1 matches 8 bases. Germline V gene sequence: CDR1 MNHEY, CDR2 SVGAGI. This CDR3 is 14 amino acids long.

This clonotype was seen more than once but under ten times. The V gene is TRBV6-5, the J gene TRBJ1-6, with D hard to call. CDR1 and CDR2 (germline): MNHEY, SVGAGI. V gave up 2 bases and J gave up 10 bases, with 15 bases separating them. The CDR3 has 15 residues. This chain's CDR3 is CASSYGDPRRSPLHF. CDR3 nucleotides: TGTGCCAGCAGTTACGGAGATCCCAGGCGGTCACCCCTCCACTTT.

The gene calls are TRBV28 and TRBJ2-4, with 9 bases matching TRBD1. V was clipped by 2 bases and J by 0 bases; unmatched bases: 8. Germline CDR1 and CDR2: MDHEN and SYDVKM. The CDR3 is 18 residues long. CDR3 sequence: CASSLQPDRGLAKNIQYF. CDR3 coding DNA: TGTGCCAGCAGTTTACAGCCGGACAGGGGACTAGCCAAAAACATTCAGTACTTC.

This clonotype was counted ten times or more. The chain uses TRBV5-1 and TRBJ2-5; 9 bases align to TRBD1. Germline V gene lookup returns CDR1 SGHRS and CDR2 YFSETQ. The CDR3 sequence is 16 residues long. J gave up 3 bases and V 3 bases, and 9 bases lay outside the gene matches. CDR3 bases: TGCGCCAGCAGCTCGGGACAGGGTATCGGAAAAGAGACCCAGTACTTC. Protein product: CASSSGQGIGKETQYF. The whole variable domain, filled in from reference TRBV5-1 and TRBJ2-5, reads KAGVTQTPRYLIKTRGQQVTLSCSPISGHRSVSWYQQTPGQGLQFLFEYFSETQRNKGNFPGRFSGRQFSNSRSEMNVSTLELGDSALYLCASSSGQGIGKETQYFGPGTRLLVL.

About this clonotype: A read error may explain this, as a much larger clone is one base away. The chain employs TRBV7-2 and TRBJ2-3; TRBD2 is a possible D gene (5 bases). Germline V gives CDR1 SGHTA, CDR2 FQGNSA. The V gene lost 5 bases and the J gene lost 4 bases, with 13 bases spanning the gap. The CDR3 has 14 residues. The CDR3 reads CASSGGLLSDTQYF. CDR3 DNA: TGTGCCAGCAGCGGCGGACTCCTCTCAGATACGCAGTATTTT. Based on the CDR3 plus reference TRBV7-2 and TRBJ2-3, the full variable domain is GAGVSQSPSNKVTEKGKDVELRCDPISGHTALYWYRQSLGQGLEFLIYFQGNSAPDKSGLPSDRFSAERTGGSVSTLTIQRTQQEDSAVYLCASSGGLLSDTQYFGPGTRLTVL.

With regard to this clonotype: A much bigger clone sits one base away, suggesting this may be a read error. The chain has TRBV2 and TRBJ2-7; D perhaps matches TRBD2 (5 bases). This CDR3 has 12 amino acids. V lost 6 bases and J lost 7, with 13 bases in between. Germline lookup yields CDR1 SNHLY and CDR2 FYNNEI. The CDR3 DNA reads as TGTGCCAGCAGCGGACTGGCCAATGAGCAGTACTTC. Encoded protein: CASSGLANEQYF.

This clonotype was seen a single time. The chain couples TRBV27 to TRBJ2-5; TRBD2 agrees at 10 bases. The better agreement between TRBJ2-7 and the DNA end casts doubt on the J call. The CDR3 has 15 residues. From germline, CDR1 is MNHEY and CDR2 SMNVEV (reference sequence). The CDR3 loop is CASSLSPAGGGEQYF. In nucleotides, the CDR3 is TGTGCCAGCAGTTTATCTCCAGCGGGAGGGGGCGAGCAGTACTTC.

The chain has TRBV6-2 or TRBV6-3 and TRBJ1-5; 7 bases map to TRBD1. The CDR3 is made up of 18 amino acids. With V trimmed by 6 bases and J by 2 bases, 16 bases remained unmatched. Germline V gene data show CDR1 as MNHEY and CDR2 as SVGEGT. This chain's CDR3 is CASSPPRRGGWGNQPQHF. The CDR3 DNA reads TGTGCCAGCAGCCCGCCCCGACGAGGGGGCTGGGGCAATCAGCCCCAGCATTTT.

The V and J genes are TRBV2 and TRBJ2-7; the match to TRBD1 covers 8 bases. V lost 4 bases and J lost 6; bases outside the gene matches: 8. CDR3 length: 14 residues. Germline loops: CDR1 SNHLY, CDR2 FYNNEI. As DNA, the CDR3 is TGTGCCAGCAGTGTGCAGGGGGCCCGCATCGAGCAGTACTTC. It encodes CASSVQGARIEQYF.

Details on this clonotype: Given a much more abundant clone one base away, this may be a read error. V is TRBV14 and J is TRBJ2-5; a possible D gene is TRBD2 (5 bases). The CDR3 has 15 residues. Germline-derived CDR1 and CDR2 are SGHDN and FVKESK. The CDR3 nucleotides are TGTGCCTGCAGCCAAGTTGGCGACAAGCGGGAGACCCAGTACTTC. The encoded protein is CACSQVGDKRETQYF.